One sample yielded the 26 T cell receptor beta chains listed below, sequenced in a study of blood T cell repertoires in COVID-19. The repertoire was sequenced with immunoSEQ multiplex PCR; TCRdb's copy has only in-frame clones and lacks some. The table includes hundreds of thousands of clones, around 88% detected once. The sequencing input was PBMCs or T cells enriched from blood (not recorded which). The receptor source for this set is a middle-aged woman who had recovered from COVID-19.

The CDR3 sequence: CSVEEVAGVGQTQYF. Here the CDR3 DNA reads TGCAGCGTTGAAGAAGTAGCGGGGGTAGGACAGACCCAGTACTTC. V usage is TRBV29-1 and J usage is TRBJ2-5; 9 bases fit TRBD2. From germline, CDR1 is SQVTM and CDR2 ANQGSEA. Trimming cost V 0 bases and J 6 bases; bases outside gene matches: 8. This CDR3 is 15 amino acids long.

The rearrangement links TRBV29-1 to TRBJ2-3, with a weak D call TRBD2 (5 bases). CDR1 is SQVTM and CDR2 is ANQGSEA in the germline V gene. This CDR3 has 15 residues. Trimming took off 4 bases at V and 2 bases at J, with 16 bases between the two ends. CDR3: CSVVFFGEYTDTQYF. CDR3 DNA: TGCAGCGTTGTTTTCTTCGGGGAATACACAGATACGCAGTATTTT.

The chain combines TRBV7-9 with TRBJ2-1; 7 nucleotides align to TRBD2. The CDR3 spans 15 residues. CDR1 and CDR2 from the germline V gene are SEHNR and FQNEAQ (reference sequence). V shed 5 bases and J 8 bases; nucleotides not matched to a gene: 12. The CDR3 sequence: CASSPAGPRGDEQFF. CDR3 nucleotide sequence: TGTGCCAGCAGCCCAGCGGGACCCCGGGGGGATGAGCAGTTCTTC.

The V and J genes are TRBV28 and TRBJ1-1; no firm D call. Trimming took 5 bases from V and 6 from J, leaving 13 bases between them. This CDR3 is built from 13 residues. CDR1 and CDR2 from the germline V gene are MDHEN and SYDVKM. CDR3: CASSAGRAAEAFF. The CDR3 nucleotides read TGTGCCAGCAGTGCCGGGAGGGCCGCTGAAGCTTTCTTT.

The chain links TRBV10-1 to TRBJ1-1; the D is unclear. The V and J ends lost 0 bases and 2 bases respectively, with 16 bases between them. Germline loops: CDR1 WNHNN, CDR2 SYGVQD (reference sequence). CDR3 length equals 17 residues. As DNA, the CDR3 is TGCGCCAGCAGTGAGTCCCAGGTAACCGGGAGAAACACTGAAGCTTTCTTT. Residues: CASSESQVTGRNTEAFF.

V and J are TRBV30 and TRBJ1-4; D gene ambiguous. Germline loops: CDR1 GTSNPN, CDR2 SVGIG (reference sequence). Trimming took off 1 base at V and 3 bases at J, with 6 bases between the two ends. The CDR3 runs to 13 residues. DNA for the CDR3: TGTGCCTGGAGTGGTGGAGCTAATGAAAAACTGTTTTTT. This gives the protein CAWSGGANEKLFF.

The chain's CDR3 is CASSKDRTPYSNQPQHF. As DNA, the CDR3 is TGTGCCAGCAGCAAAGACAGGACACCATATAGCAATCAGCCCCAGCATTTT. J is TRBJ1-5 and V is TRBV21-1; the D call of TRBD1 is as the table states it, not checked on the DNA. TRBV21-1 is a known pseudogene. The CDR3 is made up of 17 amino acids.

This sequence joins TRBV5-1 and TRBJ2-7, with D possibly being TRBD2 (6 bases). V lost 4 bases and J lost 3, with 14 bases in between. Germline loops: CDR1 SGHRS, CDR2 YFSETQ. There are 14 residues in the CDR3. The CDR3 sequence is CASSPGLLLYEQYF. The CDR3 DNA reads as TGCGCCAGCAGCCCGGGACTCCTCCTCTACGAGCAGTACTTC.

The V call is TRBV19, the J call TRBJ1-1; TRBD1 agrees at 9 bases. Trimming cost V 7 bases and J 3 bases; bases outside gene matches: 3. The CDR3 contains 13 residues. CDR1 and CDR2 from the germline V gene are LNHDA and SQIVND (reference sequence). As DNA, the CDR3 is TGTGCCAGTATTGACAGGGGGGACACTGAAGCTTTCTTT. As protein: CASIDRGDTEAFF.

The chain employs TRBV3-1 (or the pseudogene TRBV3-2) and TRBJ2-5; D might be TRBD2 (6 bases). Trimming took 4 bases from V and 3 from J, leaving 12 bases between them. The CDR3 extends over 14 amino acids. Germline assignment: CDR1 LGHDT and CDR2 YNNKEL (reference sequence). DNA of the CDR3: TGTGCCAGCAGCCTCGGGACTGTGAAAGAGACCCAGTACTTC. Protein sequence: CASSLGTVKETQYF.

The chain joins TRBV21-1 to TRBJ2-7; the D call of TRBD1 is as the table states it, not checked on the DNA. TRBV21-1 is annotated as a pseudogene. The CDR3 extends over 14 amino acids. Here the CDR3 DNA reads TGTGCCAGCAGCAAAAGGGACACAGGCTACGAGCAGTACTTC. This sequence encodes CASSKRDTGYEQYF.

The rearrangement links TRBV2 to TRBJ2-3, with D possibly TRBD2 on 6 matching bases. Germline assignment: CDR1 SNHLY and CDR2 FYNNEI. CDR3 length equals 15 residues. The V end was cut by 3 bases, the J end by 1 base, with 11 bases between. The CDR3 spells CASSEWGVGTDTQYF. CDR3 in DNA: TGTGCCAGCAGTGAGTGGGGGGTCGGCACAGATACGCAGTATTTT.

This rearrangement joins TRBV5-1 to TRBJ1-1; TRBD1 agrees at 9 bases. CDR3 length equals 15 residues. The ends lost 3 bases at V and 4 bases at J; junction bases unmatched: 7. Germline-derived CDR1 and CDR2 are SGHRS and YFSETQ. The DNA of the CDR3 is TGCGCCAGCAGCTCCGGACAGGGGTCCATCACTGAAGCTTTCTTT. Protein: CASSSGQGSITEAFF.

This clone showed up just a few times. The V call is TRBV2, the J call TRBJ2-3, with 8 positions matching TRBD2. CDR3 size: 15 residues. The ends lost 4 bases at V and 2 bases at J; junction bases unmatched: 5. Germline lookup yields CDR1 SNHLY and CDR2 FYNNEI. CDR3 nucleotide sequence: TGTGCCAGCAGTGCAGGACTAGCCTTCACAGATACGCAGTATTTT. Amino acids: CASSAGLAFTDTQYF.

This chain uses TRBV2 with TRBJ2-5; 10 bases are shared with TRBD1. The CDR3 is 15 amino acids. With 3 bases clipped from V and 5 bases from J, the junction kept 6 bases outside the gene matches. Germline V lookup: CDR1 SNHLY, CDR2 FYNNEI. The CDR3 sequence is CASSDRDRGSETQYF. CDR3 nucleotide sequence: TGTGCCAGCAGTGATAGGGACAGGGGTTCGGAGACCCAGTACTTC.

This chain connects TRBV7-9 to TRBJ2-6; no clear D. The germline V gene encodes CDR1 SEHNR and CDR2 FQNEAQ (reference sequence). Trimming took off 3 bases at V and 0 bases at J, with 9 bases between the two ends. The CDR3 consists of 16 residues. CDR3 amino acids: CASSFAAHSGANVLTF. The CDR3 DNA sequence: TGTGCCAGCAGCTTCGCAGCGCACTCTGGGGCCAACGTCCTGACTTTC. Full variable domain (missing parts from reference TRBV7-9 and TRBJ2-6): DTGVSQNPRHKITKRGQNVTFRCDPISEHNRLYWYRQTLGQGPEFLTYFQNEAQLEKSRLLSDRFSAERPKGSFSTLEIQRTEQGDSAMYLCASSFAAHSGANVLTFGAGSRLTVL.

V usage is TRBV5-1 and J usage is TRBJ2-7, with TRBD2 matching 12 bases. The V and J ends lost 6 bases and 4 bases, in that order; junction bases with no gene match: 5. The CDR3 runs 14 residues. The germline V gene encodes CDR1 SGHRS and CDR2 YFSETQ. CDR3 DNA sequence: TGCGCCAGCACCATCGGACTAGCGGGATACGAGCAGTACTTC. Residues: CASTIGLAGYEQYF.

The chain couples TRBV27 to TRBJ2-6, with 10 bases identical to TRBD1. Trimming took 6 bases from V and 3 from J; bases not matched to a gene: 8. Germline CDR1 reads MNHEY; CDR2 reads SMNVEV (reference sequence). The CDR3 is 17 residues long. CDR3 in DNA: TGTGCCAGCAGCCCGGGACAGGGGAGGAGTGGGGCCAACGTCCTGACTTTC. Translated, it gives CASSPGQGRSGANVLTF. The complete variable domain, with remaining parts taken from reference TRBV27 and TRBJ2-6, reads EAQVTQNPRYLITVTGKKLTVTCSQNMNHEYMSWYRQDPGLGLRQIYYSMNVEVTDKGDVPEGYKVSRKEKRNFPLILESPSPNQTSLYFCASSPGQGRSGANVLTFGAGSRLTVL.

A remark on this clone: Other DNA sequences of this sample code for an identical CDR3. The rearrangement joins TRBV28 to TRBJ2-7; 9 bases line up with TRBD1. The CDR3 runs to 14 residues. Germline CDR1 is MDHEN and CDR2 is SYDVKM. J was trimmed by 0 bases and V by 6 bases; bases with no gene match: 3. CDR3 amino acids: CASSRQGGSYEQYF. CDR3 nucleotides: TGTGCCAGCAGCCGACAGGGGGGCTCCTACGAGCAGTACTTC. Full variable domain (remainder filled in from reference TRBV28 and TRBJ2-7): DVKVTQSSRYLVKRTGEKVFLECVQDMDHENMFWYRQDPGLGLRLIYFSYDVKMKEKGDIPEGYSVSREKKERFSLILESASTNQTSMYLCASSRQGGSYEQYFGPGTRLTVT.

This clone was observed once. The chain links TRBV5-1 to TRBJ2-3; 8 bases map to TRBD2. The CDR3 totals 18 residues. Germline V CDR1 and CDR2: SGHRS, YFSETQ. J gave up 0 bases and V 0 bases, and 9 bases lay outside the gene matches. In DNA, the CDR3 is TGCGCCAGCAGCTTGGTCGAAACTAGCGGTGCTAGCACAGATACGCAGTATTTT. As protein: CASSLVETSGASTDTQYF.

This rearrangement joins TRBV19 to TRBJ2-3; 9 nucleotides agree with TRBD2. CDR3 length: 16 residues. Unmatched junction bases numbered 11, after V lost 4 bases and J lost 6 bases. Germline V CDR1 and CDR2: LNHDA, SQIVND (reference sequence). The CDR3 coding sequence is TGTGCCAGTAGTAACCTAGCGGGACCCATCTCGGATACGCAGTATTTT. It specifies CASSNLAGPISDTQYF.

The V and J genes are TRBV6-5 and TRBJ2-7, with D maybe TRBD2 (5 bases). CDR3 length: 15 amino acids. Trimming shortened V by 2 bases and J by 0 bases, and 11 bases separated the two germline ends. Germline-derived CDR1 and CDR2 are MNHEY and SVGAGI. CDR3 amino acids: CASSYGSSSSYEQYF. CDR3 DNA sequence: TGTGCCAGCAGTTACGGGAGTTCGAGCTCCTACGAGCAGTACTTC.

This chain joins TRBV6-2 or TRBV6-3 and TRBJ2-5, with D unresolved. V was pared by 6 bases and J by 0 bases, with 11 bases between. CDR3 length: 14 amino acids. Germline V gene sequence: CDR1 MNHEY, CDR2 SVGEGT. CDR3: CASSELRNQETQYF. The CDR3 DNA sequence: TGTGCCAGCAGCGAACTAAGAAACCAAGAGACCCAGTACTTC.

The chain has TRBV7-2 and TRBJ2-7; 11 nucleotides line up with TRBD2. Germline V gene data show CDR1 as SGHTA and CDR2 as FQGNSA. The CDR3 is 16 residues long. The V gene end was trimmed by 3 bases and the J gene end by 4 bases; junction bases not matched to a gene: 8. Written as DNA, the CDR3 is TGTGCCAGCAGCTTGGGACTAGCGGAAAGCGGTTACGAGCAGTACTTC. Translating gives CASSLGLAESGYEQYF.

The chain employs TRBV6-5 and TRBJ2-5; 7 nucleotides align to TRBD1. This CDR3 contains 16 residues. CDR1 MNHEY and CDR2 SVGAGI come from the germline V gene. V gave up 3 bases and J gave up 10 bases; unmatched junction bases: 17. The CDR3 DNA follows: TGTGCCAGCAGTTATCTCCGCAAGACAGGGAAGTTTGTCCAGTACTTC. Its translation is CASSYLRKTGKFVQYF.

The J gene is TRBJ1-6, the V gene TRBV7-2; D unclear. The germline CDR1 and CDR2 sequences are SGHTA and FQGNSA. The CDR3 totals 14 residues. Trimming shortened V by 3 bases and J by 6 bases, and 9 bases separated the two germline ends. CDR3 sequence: CASSLTQTNSPLHF. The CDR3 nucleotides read TGTGCCAGCAGCTTGACACAAACTAATTCACCCCTCCACTTT.